The 2 T cell receptor beta chains listed next were all sequenced from one sample in a study of response to subunit inactivated influenza vaccine. MiXCR was run by TCRdb on the RT-PCR reads, yielding one entry per CDR3 protein. The sample records around 570,000 distinct CDR3 sequences, 10% to 12% being singletons. In addition, the sample was reused for a study of T cells expressing NK-cell markers. That report notes: UMIs were included in TCR beta cDNA generated by 5'RACE template switching.

The input for sequencing was PBMCs from blood, taken on the day of vaccination. The source is a man aged 45 to 65 who received an inactivated influenza vaccine.

This clonotype was seen only a few times. The chain uses TRBV10-3 and TRBJ2-7; TRBD1 agrees at 11 bases. Germline V gene lookup returns CDR1 ENHRY and CDR2 SYGVKD. V trimming: 4 bases; J trimming: 3 bases; junction bases outside the gene matches: 8. The CDR3 is 16 amino acids. The CDR3 loop is CAISASPGQGGYEQYF. CDR3 nucleotide sequence: TGTGCCATCAGTGCTTCCCCGGGACAGGGGGGCTACGAGCAGTACTTC.

A few counts support this clonotype. J is TRBJ2-7 and V is TRBV20-1; 7 positions match TRBD2. The CDR3 has 14 residues. Germline values: CDR1 DFQATT, CDR2 SNEGSKA (reference sequence). V lost 6 bases and J lost 3; bases outside the gene matches: 11. CDR3 sequence: CSASSLAVSYEQYF. CDR3 nucleotides: TGCAGTGCCAGCTCGCTAGCGGTAAGCTACGAGCAGTACTTC.